These 30 T cell receptor beta chains were all obtained from the same sample, sequenced in a study of immune heterogeneity within non-small cell lung tumors. Using 32 V and 13 J primers, multiplex PCR amplified TCR beta CDR3. MiXCR was run by TCRdb on the multiplex PCR reads, yielding one entry per CDR3 protein. The repertoire holds approximately 6,300 distinct CDR3 sequences, with approximately 22% as singletons. Bulk tumor genomic DNA, 450 to 600 ng per sample, was the template. Surgery yielded several widely spaced biopsies per primary tumor. Patients with untreated, newly diagnosed non-small cell lung cancer underwent curative surgery. The sample comprised lung tumor tissue. The receptor source for this set is an older man with non-small cell lung cancer.

By sample share, this clonotype is medium-sized (0.01 to 0.1%). V gene TRBV12-3 or TRBV12-4 combines with J gene TRBJ1-5; D not certain. CDR3 length equals 12 residues. V was trimmed by 4 bases and J by 11 bases, leaving 12 bases between them. The CDR3 region is CASSSPGWTQHF. Here the CDR3 DNA reads TGTGCCAGCAGTTCCCCTGGTTGGACCCAGCATTTT.

Within the sample, this clonotype is medium-sized (0.01 to 0.1%). This chain connects TRBV2 to TRBJ2-1; D remains unclear. The CDR3 runs 13 residues. CDR1 is SNHLY and CDR2 is FYNNEI in the germline V gene. V was clipped by 4 bases and J by 2 bases, with 6 bases between them. For the CDR3, the DNA is TGTGCCAGCAGTGGAGACACCTACAATGAGCAGTTCTTC. Translation: CASSGDTYNEQFF.

This clonotype is deemed medium-sized. The chain carries TRBV5-1 and TRBJ2-3; D ambiguous. The CDR3 consists of 13 residues. Germline CDR1 is SGHRS and CDR2 is YFSETQ. V was shortened by 0 bases and J by 2 bases, with 4 bases between the two germline ends. Written as DNA, the CDR3 is TGCGCCAGCAGCTTGGACCACACAGATACGCAGTATTTT. Amino acid sequence: CASSLDHTDTQYF.

The V and J genes are TRBV20-1 and TRBJ1-1, with 10 positions matching TRBD1. Per the germline V gene, CDR1 is DFQATT and CDR2 is SNEGSKA (reference sequence). CDR3 length equals 16 residues. The ends lost 2 bases at V and 4 bases at J; junction bases unmatched: 10. This chain's CDR3 is CSARSRQGAQVTEAFF. CDR3 in DNA: TGCAGTGCTAGATCGAGACAGGGGGCGCAGGTCACTGAAGCTTTCTTT.

Details on this clonotype: This may be a read error: a much more frequent sequence differs by one nucleotide. This chain's CDR3 is CSTKMKSLHF. The CDR3 nucleotides read TGCAGTACCAAAATGAAATCCCTCCACTTT. V gene TRBV20-1 combines with J gene TRBJ1-6; unclear D gene. Germline CDR1 DFQATT, CDR2 SNEGSKA (reference sequence). This CDR3 spans 10 amino acids. V lost 8 bases to trimming and J lost 14 bases, with 13 bases between them.

This clonotype is categorized as medium-sized (0.01 to 0.1%). This rearrangement joins TRBV27 to TRBJ2-1, with 11 bases that match TRBD2. Germline V CDR1 and CDR2: MNHEY, SMNVEV (reference sequence). The CDR3 is 15 amino acids. Germline trimming cut 6 bases from V and 8 bases from J; bases unmatched to any gene: 9. CDR3 in DNA: TGTGCCAGCAGCTTCGGTAGCGGGAGGGTTGATGAGCAGTTCTTC. It specifies CASSFGSGRVDEQFF.

By sample fraction, this clonotype is medium-sized. The CDR3 coding sequence is TGTGCCAGCAGTTCCCCCCTTGGTGGGGCCGGCAGGGACACTGAAGCTTTCTTT. Translated: CASSSPLGGAGRDTEAFF. The rearrangement links TRBV28 to TRBJ1-1, with TRBD1 as a possible D gene (5 bases). The ends were cut back, 4 bases at V and 3 bases at J, with 24 bases in the middle. The CDR3 consists of 18 residues. Looked up from germline, CDR1 is MDHEN and CDR2 is SYDVKM.

By sample fraction, this clonotype is medium-sized (0.01 to 0.1%). The chain carries TRBV7-2 and TRBJ1-5, with TRBD1 as a possible D gene (5 bases). Germline-derived CDR1 and CDR2 are SGHTA and FQGNSA. The CDR3 has 15 residues. Trimming shortened V by 1 base and J by 6 bases, and 13 bases separated the two germline ends. DNA for the CDR3: TGTGCCAGCAGCTTAGTGTGGGGCGGGGGTCAGCCCCAGCATTTT. It translates to CASSLVWGGGQPQHF.

The table lists this clonotype with many counts. The V gene is TRBV3-1, the J gene TRBJ2-4; D is uncertain. CDR3 length: 15 residues. The germline V gene has CDR1 LGHDT and CDR2 YNNKEL (reference sequence). Trimming shortened V by 0 bases and J by 8 bases, and 14 bases separated the two germline ends. The CDR3 reads CASSQEIGGWDIQYF. CDR3 sequence (DNA): TGTGCCAGCAGCCAAGAAATCGGTGGTTGGGACATTCAGTACTTC.

This clonotype is classed as large. The chain has TRBV20-1 and TRBJ2-7; D possibly corresponds to TRBD2 (5 bases). CDR1 and CDR2 (germline): DFQATT, SNEGSKA (reference sequence). Trimming pared 3 bases from V and 3 bases from J, leaving 21 bases between. The CDR3 sequence is 16 residues long. CDR3 region: CSASPTHFGIIYEQYF. CDR3 nucleotides: TGCAGTGCTAGCCCCACACACTTCGGGATTATCTACGAGCAGTACTTC.

At least ten counts were recorded for this clonotype. This chain joins TRBV6-2 or TRBV6-3 and TRBJ1-5; 8 positions match TRBD1. J lost 6 bases, V lost 4 bases, and 11 bases had no gene match. Germline assignment: CDR1 MNHEY and CDR2 SVGEGT. The CDR3 contains 16 residues. The CDR3 region has the DNA TGTGCCAGCAGTTCCAGGACAGGGATGGGGGGTCAGCCCCAGCATTTT. This encodes CASSSRTGMGGQPQHF.

This clonotype was recorded many times. As DNA, the CDR3 is TGTGCCAGCAGCTTTGCGCAGGGGGCCGGGGAGCTGTTTTTT. This sequence encodes CASSFAQGAGELFF. The rearrangement joins TRBV7-2 to TRBJ2-2; 7 nucleotides line up with TRBD1. Germline-derived CDR1 and CDR2 are SGHTA and FQGNSA. There are 14 residues in the CDR3. Unmatched junction bases numbered 4, after V lost 3 bases and J lost 6 bases.

This clonotype is categorized as medium-sized. The V call is TRBV18, the J call TRBJ2-7; D uncertain. The CDR3 length is 12 residues. V was cut by 6 bases and J by 2 bases, with 8 bases left in between. CDR1 is KGHSH, CDR2 LQKENI, per germline. The CDR3 region has the DNA TGTGCCAGCTCTCAATTGCCCTACGAGCAGTACTTC. It encodes CASSQLPYEQYF.

In this sample, this clonotype is medium-sized (0.01 to 0.1%). The V and J genes are TRBV14 and TRBJ2-7, with D perhaps matching TRBD1 (6 bases). This CDR3 comprises 13 residues. The germline V and J ends were trimmed by 2 bases and 7 bases, with 12 bases remaining between them. Germline CDR1 and CDR2: SGHDN and FVKESK. Here the CDR3 reads CASSQNRDGEQYF. DNA for the CDR3: TGTGCCAGCAGCCAAAACAGGGATGGAGAGCAGTACTTC.

This clonotype is medium-sized by share. The chain has TRBV6-6 and TRBJ2-3; D unclear. V dropped 1 base and J dropped 1 base, with 15 bases sitting between them. The CDR3 length is 17 residues. Germline-derived CDR1 and CDR2 are MNHNY and SVGAGI (reference sequence). The DNA of the CDR3 is TGTGCCAGCAGTTACTTACGGACCCAAGGTGGCACAGATACGCAGTATTTT. The encoded protein is CASSYLRTQGGTDTQYF.

This chain joins TRBV7-2 and TRBJ2-1, with D perhaps given as TRBD1 or TRBD2 (5 bases each). Between the trimmed V and J ends, which lost 1 base and 6 bases, there was a span of 19 bases. CDR3 length: 17 residues. In germline, CDR1 is SGHTA, CDR2 FQGNSA. The chain's CDR3 is CASSLESGTITGNEQFF. DNA for the CDR3: TGTGCCAGCAGCTTAGAGTCGGGGACCATTACTGGCAATGAGCAGTTCTTC.

Sample share makes this clonotype medium-sized. The J gene is TRBJ1-5, the V gene TRBV2; 9 bases map to TRBD1. Trimming took 6 bases from V and 0 from J; bases not matched to a gene: 6. Per germline, CDR1 SNHLY and CDR2 FYNNEI. The CDR3 covers 16 residues. The CDR3 loop is CASRIGQGNSNQPQHF. CDR3 nucleotides: TGTGCCAGCAGAATAGGACAGGGGAATAGCAATCAGCCCCAGCATTTT.

By proportion, this clonotype is medium-sized. V and J are TRBV27 and TRBJ2-1; the match to TRBD2 covers 7 bases. V lost 2 bases and J lost 0; bases outside the gene matches: 4. Germline lookup yields CDR1 MNHEY and CDR2 SMNVEV (reference sequence). The CDR3 is 16 amino acids. The chain's CDR3 is CASSLGGGSSYNEQFF. The CDR3 nucleotides are TGTGCCAGCAGTTTAGGGGGGGGAAGCTCCTACAATGAGCAGTTCTTC.

By share of the sample, this clonotype is medium-sized. This chain joins TRBV2 and TRBJ2-3; D is uncertain. This CDR3 is 15 amino acids long. Germline V gene data show CDR1 as SNHLY and CDR2 as FYNNEI. Deletions cut 7 bases from V and 3 bases from J, with 17 bases between. CDR3 coding DNA: TGTGCCAGCACTTTAGGCTGGGCTGGGACAGATACGCAGTATTTT. Its translation is CASTLGWAGTDTQYF.

This clonotype counts as medium-sized. This chain joins TRBV6-1 and TRBJ2-3, with D perhaps TRBD1 (6 bases). Trimming stripped 3 bases from V and 4 bases from J, with 11 bases between. This CDR3 spans 14 amino acids. Germline loops: CDR1 MNHNS, CDR2 SASEGT. The CDR3 DNA reads as TGTGCCAGCAGTGAGGGGGCTGGGGCAGATACGCAGTATTTT. It encodes CASSEGAGADTQYF.

This clonotype has ten or more counts. The rearrangement joins TRBV20-1 to TRBJ2-1; TRBD1 agrees at 11 bases. The CDR3 sequence is 13 residues long. Germline V lookup: CDR1 DFQATT, CDR2 SNEGSKA (reference sequence). V lost 1 base, J lost 12 bases, and 5 bases stayed unmatched. CDR3 bases: TGCAGTGCTAGAGCTGGGGACAGGGGGGGGCAGTTCTTC. It is translated as CSARAGDRGGQFF.

This clonotype is classed as medium-sized. The chain has TRBV15 and TRBJ2-7; D perhaps matches TRBD2 (5 bases). This CDR3 has 15 amino acids. With 1 base removed from V and 5 bases from J, the gap between germline ends came to 15 bases. The germline CDR1 and CDR2 sequences are LNHNV and YYDKDF (reference sequence). The CDR3 coding sequence is TGTGCCACCAGCAGAGGAGGTGAGGACTTTCACGAGCAGTACTTC. Residues: CATSRGGEDFHEQYF.

Concerning this clonotype: A much bigger clone sits one base away, suggesting this may be a read error. As DNA, the CDR3 is TGTGCCAGCACCCCTTGGACATGGGTTCCCGAGACCCAGTACTTC. Translation gives CASTPWTWVPETQYF. The chain joins TRBV7-9 to TRBJ2-5, with D possibly matching TRBD1 (5 bases). Germline V gene sequence: CDR1 SEHNR, CDR2 FQNEAQ (reference sequence). V was pared by 7 bases and J by 5 bases, with 20 bases between. The CDR3 totals 15 residues.

In its sample, this clonotype is medium-sized. V is TRBV27 and J is TRBJ2-2, with D unclear. Trimming took 8 bases from V and 6 from J, leaving 16 bases between them. This CDR3 region has 14 residues. Germline CDR1 reads MNHEY; CDR2 reads SMNVEV (reference sequence). This chain's CDR3 is CASGFRPSAGELFF. The CDR3 nucleotides are TGTGCCAGCGGGTTCCGGCCCAGTGCCGGGGAGCTGTTTTTT.

Ten or more counts support this clonotype. The rearrangement uses TRBV30 and TRBJ1-4, with D possibly TRBD1 on 5 matching bases. The CDR3 is 13 amino acids. Trimming cost V 4 bases and J 0 bases, with 6 bases left between them. CDR1 and CDR2 (germline): GTSNPN, SVGIG (reference sequence). The CDR3 bases are TGTGCCTGGATGGGGGCAACTAATGAAAAACTGTTTTTT. Protein sequence: CAWMGATNEKLFF.

In this sample, this clonotype is medium-sized. This sequence joins TRBV20-1 and TRBJ1-3; D gene uncertain. The CDR3 extends over 13 amino acids. CDR1 and CDR2 from the germline V gene are DFQATT and SNEGSKA (reference sequence). Trimming pared 2 bases from V and 0 bases from J, leaving 5 bases between. The CDR3 protein is CSARISSGNTIYF. CDR3 DNA: TGCAGTGCTAGAATAAGCTCTGGAAACACCATATATTTT.

For this clonotype: One base away lies a much larger clone, so this may be a sequencing read error. The gene calls are TRBV5-4 and TRBJ1-2; TRBD1 aligns across 12 bases. CDR3 size: 15 residues. Germline loops: CDR1 SGHNT, CDR2 YYREEE (reference sequence). This CDR3 is CVSRRDRGRIYGYTF. DNA of the CDR3: TGTGTCAGCAGGCGGGACAGGGGGCGGATCTATGGCTACACCTTC.

In its sample, this clonotype is medium-sized. This chain connects TRBV20-1 to TRBJ2-7; D is unresolved. V lost 3 bases, J lost 6 bases, and 15 bases lay in between. The germline gives CDR1 DFQATT, CDR2 SNEGSKA (reference sequence). The CDR3 has 13 residues. This CDR3 is CSARWPALVEQYF. CDR3 coding DNA: TGCAGTGCTAGGTGGCCAGCCCTGGTCGAGCAGTACTTC.

As concerns this clonotype: It is likely a read error, because the conserved phenylalanine at the end of the CDR3 is missing. The J gene is TRBJ1-2, the V gene TRBV29-1, with 9 nucleotides matching TRBD1. CDR1 SQVTM and CDR2 ANQGSEA come from the germline V gene. V shed 6 bases and J 0 bases; nucleotides not matched to a gene: 2. This CDR3 comprises 13 residues. The CDR3 bases are TGCAGCGTCAGGGACAGGGCTAACTATGGCTACACCCTC. Its protein is CSVRDRANYGYTL.

This clonotype rates as medium-sized. The rearrangement uses TRBV18 and TRBJ1-5; 11 bases are shared with TRBD1. The CDR3 contains 16 residues. V lost 5 bases to trimming and J lost 1 base; unmatched junction nucleotides: 4. Looked up from germline, CDR1 is KGHSH and CDR2 is LQKENI. In DNA form, the CDR3 reads TGTGCCAGCTCAACCGGGACAGGGGGAAGCAATCAGCCCCAGCATTTT. It specifies CASSTGTGGSNQPQHF.